A single sample is the source of the 31 T cell receptor beta chains below, sequenced in a study of PD-1 blockade in classical Hodgkin lymphoma. Here immunoSEQ multiplex PCR was the method, and the copy in TCRdb shows in-frame clones only, minus some. The sample consists of some 70,000 clones, about 93% of them appearing once. Documented time point: newly diagnosed, previously untreated cHL patient sample. The sample consisted of peripheral blood mononuclear cells (PBMCs). These receptors were taken from a human donor with classical Hodgkin lymphoma.

This clone was seen only once. V usage is TRBV20-1 and J usage is TRBJ1-2, with D unresolved. CDR3 size: 11 residues. CDR1 DFQATT and CDR2 SNEGSKA come from the germline V gene (reference sequence). V was pared by 2 bases and J by 6 bases, with 7 bases between. DNA of the CDR3: TGCAGTGCTAGATATAGGGATGGCTACACCTTC. It specifies CSARYRDGYTF.

The chain combines TRBV7-3 with TRBJ2-3; tentatively, D is TRBD1 (5 bases). The V gene's germline CDR1 is SGHTA and CDR2 FQGTGA. The CDR3 has 12 amino acids. V was shortened by 2 bases and J by 15 bases, with 15 bases between the two germline ends. CDR3 DNA sequence: TGTGCCAGCAGCTTAGGCCAAGGGGATCAATATTTT. Its translation: CASSLGQGDQYF.

This clone appeared a single time. The gene calls are TRBV28 and TRBJ1-5; no firm D call. With 6 bases removed from V and 0 bases from J, the gap between germline ends came to 6 bases. Germline loops: CDR1 MDHEN, CDR2 SYDVKM. There are 13 residues in the CDR3. The CDR3 region is CASSQRSNQPQHF. CDR3 sequence (DNA): TGTGCCAGCAGCCAACGTAGCAATCAGCCCCAGCATTTT.

V and J are TRBV19 and TRBJ1-1, with D unclear. This CDR3 is 16 amino acids long. Germline CDR1 and CDR2: LNHDA and SQIVND (reference sequence). V gave up 1 base and J gave up 6 bases, with 18 bases separating them. The CDR3 spells CASSIVSPTGVPEAFF. CDR3 nucleotide sequence: TGTGCCAGTAGTATAGTGAGTCCGACCGGGGTTCCTGAAGCTTTCTTT.

The chain carries TRBV27 and TRBJ2-2; tentatively, D is TRBD2 (5 bases). The germline CDR1 and CDR2 sequences are MNHEY and SMNVEV (reference sequence). There are 14 residues in the CDR3. Trimming removed 3 bases at V and 1 base at J, with 6 bases between. The CDR3 protein is CASSFGKNTGELFF. In DNA, the CDR3 is TGTGCCAGCAGTTTCGGGAAGAACACCGGGGAGCTGTTTTTT.

The chain is built from TRBV2 and TRBJ1-2; TRBD1 matches at 7 bases. This CDR3 region has 15 residues. J was trimmed by 6 bases and V by 5 bases; bases with no gene match: 12. Germline V lookup: CDR1 SNHLY, CDR2 FYNNEI. The CDR3 coding sequence is TGTGCCAGCAGTCTTCGGACAGGAACGGTGGATGGCTACACCTTC. Encoded protein: CASSLRTGTVDGYTF.

The rearrangement uses TRBV6-5 and TRBJ1-4; unclear D gene. The V gene lost 2 bases and the J gene lost 7 bases, with 5 bases spanning the gap. The germline V gene has CDR1 MNHEY and CDR2 SVGAGI. CDR3 length equals 12 residues. CDR3 protein: CASSYGLEKLFF. The CDR3 DNA is TGTGCCAGCAGTTACGGCCTTGAAAAACTGTTTTTT.

The chain couples TRBV15 to TRBJ1-5; 7 bases map to TRBD1. The CDR3 contains 21 residues. CDR1 is LNHNV, CDR2 YYDKDF, per germline (reference sequence). V lost 9 bases, J lost 0 bases, and 26 bases stayed unmatched. The DNA for the CDR3 is TGTGCCACACTTCGGCCCCGGACGGGACAGCCAGGGGAATATAGCAATCAGCCCCAGCATTTT. Amino acids: CATLRPRTGQPGEYSNQPQHF. Using reference TRBV15 and TRBJ1-5 for the parts outside the CDR3, the full variable domain is DAMVIQNPRYQVTQFGKPVTLSCSQTLNHNVMYWYQQKSSQAPKLLFHYYDKDFNNEADTPDNFQSRRPNTSFCFLDIRSPGLGDTAMYLCATLRPRTGQPGEYSNQPQHFGDGTRLSIL.

This clone was counted a single time. This chain joins TRBV4-3 and TRBJ1-1; 9 nucleotides agree with TRBD1. CDR3 length equals 15 residues. The V gene end was trimmed by 2 bases and the J gene end by 8 bases; junction bases not matched to a gene: 9. Germline-derived CDR1 and CDR2 are LGHNA and YSLEER. The CDR3 protein is CASSQIGQGPREAFF. CDR3 sequence (DNA): TGCGCCAGCAGCCAAATAGGACAGGGGCCCAGAGAAGCTTTCTTT.

The V gene is TRBV6-5, the J gene TRBJ1-1; D call uncertain. CDR1 and CDR2 from the germline V gene are MNHEY and SVGAGI. Trimming cost V 5 bases and J 1 base, with 8 bases left between them. The CDR3 spans 13 residues. This CDR3 is CASSRYRNTEAFF. DNA for the CDR3: TGTGCCAGCAGTCGCTACAGGAACACTGAAGCTTTCTTT.

The chain is built from TRBV9 and TRBJ2-3; perhaps TRBD2 as D (5 bases). CDR3 length equals 16 residues. Germline values: CDR1 SGDLS, CDR2 YYNGEE. The ends were cut back, 0 bases at V and 0 bases at J, with 11 bases in the middle. The CDR3 region is CASSVGGPTSTDTQYF. The DNA for the CDR3 is TGTGCCAGCAGCGTAGGCGGGCCAACTAGCACAGATACGCAGTATTTT.

The V and J genes are TRBV6-1 and TRBJ1-4; TRBD1 matches at 9 bases. After removal of 3 bases from V and 10 bases from J, the junction contained 3 bases not matched to a gene. Germline V gives CDR1 MNHNS, CDR2 SASEGT. The CDR3 sequence is 13 residues long. CDR3 DNA: TGTGCCAGCAGTGACCTGGGACAGGGAAAACTGTTTTTT. The encoded protein is CASSDLGQGKLFF.

The J gene is TRBJ1-6, the V gene TRBV7-3; D is unclear. V was clipped by 1 base and J by 8 bases, with 6 bases between them. The CDR3 contains 13 residues. Germline V gene sequence: CDR1 SGHTA, CDR2 FQGTGA. The chain's CDR3 is CASSLKAYSPLHF. For the CDR3, the DNA is TGTGCCAGCAGCTTAAAGGCCTATTCACCCCTCCACTTT.

The chain combines TRBV7-6 with TRBJ2-5; a possible D gene is TRBD1 (6 bases). The DNA end is more similar to TRBJ2-7, so the J call may be wrong. Germline CDR1 is SGHVS and CDR2 is FNYEAQ. The CDR3 has 15 residues. The CDR3 DNA is TGTGCCAGCAGCTTAATCCAAGGGGGTTATTACGAGCAGTACTTC. This codes for CASSLIQGGYYEQYF.

The chain recombines TRBV5-1 with TRBJ2-3, with 8 bases fitting TRBD1. The V gene end was trimmed by 7 bases and the J gene end by 0 bases; junction bases not matched to a gene: 4. This CDR3 comprises 14 residues. Germline V gene data show CDR1 as SGHRS and CDR2 as YFSETQ. The CDR3 is CASAGQGSTDTQYF. The CDR3 DNA reads as TGCGCCAGCGCTGGACAGGGAAGCACAGATACGCAGTATTTT.

The V call is TRBV6-4, the J call TRBJ2-3, with 7 bases fitting TRBD2. The junction had 5 bases not matched to a gene; V was cut back by 6 bases and J by 2 bases. The CDR3 sequence is 14 residues long. Germline-derived CDR1 and CDR2 are MRHNA and SNTAGT. CDR3 in amino acids: CASRYTSATDTQYF. CDR3 DNA sequence: TGTGCCAGCAGGTACACTAGCGCCACAGATACGCAGTATTTT.

The chain combines TRBV7-9 with TRBJ1-4; the D is unclear. Germline V gene sequence: CDR1 SEHNR, CDR2 FQNEAQ (reference sequence). The length of the CDR3 is 15 residues. Trimming took off 2 bases at V and 2 bases at J, with 9 bases between the two ends. CDR3 bases: TGTGCCAGCAGCTTATTTTCCGATACTAATGAAAAACTGTTTTTT. This gives the protein CASSLFSDTNEKLFF.

This rearrangement joins TRBV5-1 to TRBJ1-3; D uncertain. Per germline, CDR1 SGHRS and CDR2 YFSETQ. V was clipped by 5 bases and J by 0 bases, with 6 bases between them. The CDR3 is made up of 13 amino acids. The CDR3 is CASRFTSGNTIYF. The CDR3 nucleotides read TGCGCCAGCAGATTTACCTCTGGAAACACCATATATTTT.

The chain joins TRBV28 to TRBJ2-1; a weak D match, TRBD2 (6 bases). The CDR3 is 11 amino acids. Per germline, CDR1 MDHEN and CDR2 SYDVKM. Trimming took 4 bases from V and 8 from J, leaving 6 bases between them. The DNA of the CDR3 is TGTGCCAGCAGTTCTAGCGATGAGCAGTTCTTC. Residues: CASSSSDEQFF.

This chain links TRBV19 with TRBJ2-3, with TRBD2 identical over 15 bases. The CDR3 extends over 15 amino acids. Losses at the gene ends were 9 bases for V and 6 bases for J; bases not matched to a gene: 7. The V gene's germline CDR1 is LNHDA and CDR2 SQIVND (reference sequence). CDR3: CASGTSGRPRDTQYF. The CDR3 DNA sequence: TGTGCCAGCGGGACTAGCGGGAGGCCCCGGGATACGCAGTATTTT.

The V call is TRBV6-1, the J call TRBJ2-7; D unclear. From germline, CDR1 is MNHNS and CDR2 SASEGT. The CDR3 contains 10 residues. With 8 bases removed from V and 6 bases from J, the gap between germline ends came to 8 bases. In DNA, the CDR3 is TGTGCCAGCTCCAGAAGCGAGCAGTACTTC. Protein: CASSRSEQYF.

The rearrangement links TRBV7-8 to TRBJ2-5; TRBD1 is a possible D gene (6 bases). V was cut by 4 bases and J by 5 bases, with 17 bases left in between. CDR3 length: 15 amino acids. Germline V gives CDR1 SGHVS, CDR2 FQNEAQ. The CDR3 loop reads CASSSTGDRGETQYF. The CDR3, as DNA: TGTGCCAGCAGCTCGACCGGGGATAGGGGGGAGACCCAGTACTTC. The variable domain in full, with the rest retrieved from reference TRBV7-8 and TRBJ2-5, is GAGVSQSPRYKVAKRGQDVALRCDPISGHVSLFWYQQALGQGPEFLTYFQNEAQLDKSGLPSDRFFAERPEGSVSTLKIQRTQQEDSAVYLCASSSTGDRGETQYFGPGTRLLVL.

CDR3 nucleotide sequence: TGTGCCATCAGGACCGCCCTGAACACCGGGGAGCTGTTTTTT. Protein sequence: CAIRTALNTGELFF. This chain links TRBV10-3 with TRBJ2-2; D remains unclear. V lost 6 bases to trimming and J lost 1 base, with 9 bases between them. CDR3 length equals 14 residues. Looked up from germline, CDR1 is ENHRY and CDR2 is SYGVKD.

This chain connects TRBV5-1 to TRBJ1-2, with 9 bases that match TRBD1. The CDR3 has 13 amino acids. The V segment lost 4 bases and the J segment 4 bases; nucleotides outside the gene matches: 2. Germline lookup yields CDR1 SGHRS and CDR2 YFSETQ. This CDR3 is CASSQTGGYGYTF. The CDR3 region has the DNA TGCGCCAGCAGCCAGACAGGGGGCTATGGCTACACCTTC.

In DNA form, the CDR3 reads TGTGCCAGCAGTACTTTGGGGGCGAACACTGAAGCTTTCTTT. It codes for CASSTLGANTEAFF. The J gene is TRBJ1-1, the V gene TRBV6-5, with D possibly being TRBD1 (6 bases). V was cut by 5 bases and J by 1 base, with 11 bases left in between. Germline V lookup: CDR1 MNHEY, CDR2 SVGAGI. The CDR3 extends over 14 amino acids.

The V call is TRBV30, the J call TRBJ1-1; D unclear. With 0 bases removed from V and 2 bases from J, the gap between germline ends came to 10 bases. The CDR3 spans 14 residues. CDR1 is GTSNPN and CDR2 is SVGIG in the germline V gene (reference sequence). The CDR3 sequence: CAWSVIGGNTEAFF. The CDR3 nucleotides are TGTGCCTGGAGTGTAATTGGAGGAAACACTGAAGCTTTCTTT.

As DNA, the CDR3 is TGCGCCAGCAGCTTGGGACAGGGCAGTAATGAAAAACTGTTTTTT. Its protein is CASSLGQGSNEKLFF. V and J are TRBV5-1 and TRBJ1-4; 7 nucleotides agree with TRBD1. With 0 bases clipped from V and 4 bases from J, the junction kept 3 bases outside the gene matches. Germline CDR1 reads SGHRS; CDR2 reads YFSETQ. The CDR3 loop spans 15 amino acids.

This clone was seen a single time. This chain connects TRBV7-9 to TRBJ2-7; TRBD1 might be the D (6 bases). Germline V gives CDR1 SEHNR, CDR2 FQNEAQ (reference sequence). The CDR3 has 14 residues. The germline V and J ends were trimmed by 5 bases and 0 bases, with 11 bases remaining between them. CDR3 in amino acids: CASSPRDISYEQYF. The CDR3 nucleotides read TGTGCCAGCAGCCCAAGGGACATCTCCTACGAGCAGTACTTC.

This chain connects TRBV6-6 to TRBJ1-2; 7 bases agree with TRBD1. Germline CDR1 reads MNHNY; CDR2 reads SVGAGI (reference sequence). There are 15 residues in the CDR3. The ends lost 5 bases at V and 11 bases at J; junction bases unmatched: 17. The CDR3 DNA is TGTGCCAGCAGTCGTCGGGACAGTTCTACTATGGAGTACACCTTC. Amino acids: CASSRRDSSTMEYTF.

V gene TRBV18 combines with J gene TRBJ1-1; weak D call: TRBD1 (6 bases). The CDR3 is made up of 12 amino acids. V dropped 5 bases and J dropped 8 bases, with 12 bases sitting between them. Germline CDR1 KGHSH, CDR2 LQKENI. The DNA for the CDR3 is TGTGCCAGCTCATTTCTCCAGGGGGAAGCTTTCTTT. As protein: CASSFLQGEAFF.

The rearrangement links TRBV12-5 to TRBJ2-2; D perhaps matches TRBD1 (6 bases). Germline CDR1 is LGHNT and CDR2 is FRNRAP. Trimming pared 3 bases from V and 0 bases from J, leaving 11 bases between. The CDR3 has 16 residues. The CDR3 is CASGLGRGANTGELFF. In DNA, the CDR3 is TGTGCTAGTGGTTTAGGCAGGGGCGCGAACACCGGGGAGCTGTTTTTT.